Each of the 4 T cell receptor beta chains below was sequenced from the same sample in a study of vaccination and CD4 T cells after COVID-19. These TCRs' antigens remain unknown. Cultured CD4+ T-cell DNA underwent Oncomine TCR Beta short-read sequencing. TCRdb used MiXCR to reprocess the PCR reads, holding one entry per CDR3 protein. The sample carries about 12,000 distinct CDR3 sequences, 40% to 60% recorded once. Noted treatment: approximately nine-day PBMC culture with coronavirus spike peptide pools or control peptides (ViraFEST assay). The sequencing input was CD4+ T cells from blood, cultured in vitro. Receptors were obtained from a human donor who had recovered from COVID-19.

This clonotype was detected only a few times. This sequence joins TRBV25-1 and TRBJ2-5; 10 positions agree with TRBD1. V was clipped by 3 bases and J by 4 bases; unmatched bases: 8. Germline V gene data show CDR1 as MGHDK and CDR2 as SYGVNS. The CDR3 loop spans 16 amino acids. The CDR3: CASSDWDRGAVETQYF. The CDR3 DNA follows: TGTGCCAGCAGTGACTGGGACAGGGGAGCCGTAGAGACCCAGTACTTC. Complete variable domain (other parts from reference TRBV25-1 and TRBJ2-5): EADIYQTPRYLVIGTGKKITLECSQTMGHDKMYWYQQDPGMELHLIHYSYGVNSTEKGDLSSESTVSRIRTEHFPLTLESARPSHTSQYLCASSDWDRGAVETQYFGPGTRLLVL.

This chain joins TRBV6-4 and TRBJ2-7, with unresolved D. Germline V CDR1 and CDR2: MRHNA, SNTAGT. V was cut by 4 bases and J by 4 bases, with 11 bases left in between. This CDR3 is 13 amino acids long. CDR3 sequence reads: CASSAEPSYEQYF. As DNA, the CDR3 is TGTGCCAGCAGTGCCGAACCCTCTTACGAGCAGTACTTC.

V and J are TRBV15 and TRBJ1-2; D remains ambiguous. This CDR3 spans 14 amino acids. Germline CDR1 reads LNHNV; CDR2 reads YYDKDF (reference sequence). V was cut by 1 base and J by 4 bases, with 10 bases left in between. CDR3 protein: CATSRGGGVYGYTF. CDR3 nucleotides: TGTGCCACCAGCAGAGGTGGAGGCGTCTATGGCTACACCTTC.

The J gene is TRBJ2-7, the V gene TRBV11-2; 10 bases align to TRBD2. Per the germline V gene, CDR1 is SGHAT and CDR2 is FQNNGV. V was clipped by 5 bases and J by 0 bases; unmatched bases: 16. This CDR3 comprises 19 residues. The DNA of the CDR3 is TGTGCCAGCAGCATAAAAGCCGGGACTAGCGTCTTCAGCTCCTACGAGCAGTACTTC. This codes for CASSIKAGTSVFSSYEQYF.